This T cell receptor beta chain was identified in a study of CD8+CD57+ T cells in acquired aplastic anemia. Patients chosen for sequencing had CD8+CD57+ cells that had expanded, as shown by flow cytometry. Blood sampling was performed on the patients, and none of them had received therapy by then. CDR1 and CDR2 from the germline V gene are SQVTM and ANQGSEA. Deletions cut 1 base from V and 5 bases from J, with 12 bases between. The CDR3 has 13 amino acids. Genomic DNA constituted the template upon which TCR beta VDJ and CDR3 profiling was performed. TCRdb processed the reads anew with MiXCR; each CDR3 protein has one entry. Counted here are around 170,000 distinct CDR3 sequences, less than 60% occurring once; the ten biggest clones make up approximately 9.7%. To note about this clonotype: No conserved phenylalanine or tryptophan ends this CDR3, so it is likely a read error.

This chain links TRBV29-1 with TRBJ2-7; the D gene is possibly TRBD1 (6 bases). This sequence originates from a human donor with aplastic anemia. Sample: sorted CD4+, CD8+, or CD8+CD57+ T cells (not recorded which) from PBMCs. For the CDR3, the DNA is TGCAGCGTTGAAGGGGGCAGGGGCCACGAGCAGTACCTC. Protein sequence: CSVEGGRGHEQYL.